The present T cell receptor (beta chain) was sequenced within a study of T cell repertoires in cytomegalovirus infection. Across the study: Public TCR beta signatures provided an indication of both CMV infection and a matching HLA type. Study observations and caveats: Carriers of CMV and the relevant HLA type were discriminated by public TCR beta frequency. Clonotype analysis showed dominance of the ex vivo response by HLA-C-restricted CMV-specific TCR beta clonotypes.

TCRdb reprocessed the reads via MiXCR and lists one record per CDR3 protein. Among about 830,000 distinct CDR3 sequences listed, approximately 32% were seen once. This CDR3 has 17 residues. Per the germline V gene, CDR1 is SGHVS and CDR2 is FNYEAQ. V was clipped by 0 bases and J by 2 bases; unmatched bases: 6. This clonotype occurred a few times. Its matching antigen is unknown. The TCR sequence derives from a human donor in good health (CMV status not recorded). Some clones in this sample may be carry-over from other donors' samples. The V gene is TRBV7-6, the J gene TRBJ2-2; 7 bases are a match to TRBD1. This specimen was cultured CD8+ T cells from PBMCs, taken from culture after CMV antigen stimulation. The CDR3 DNA is TGTGCCAGCAGCTTAGCCGACAGGGTTAAAAACACCGGGGAGCTGTTTTTT. Translation: CASSLADRVKNTGELFF. The variable domain in full, completed from reference TRBV7-6 and TRBJ2-2, reads GAGVSQSPRYKVTKRGQDVALRCDPISGHVSLYWYRQALGQGPEFLTYFNYEAQQDKSGLPNDRFSAERPEGSISTLTIQRTEQRDSAMYRCASSLADRVKNTGELFFGEGSRLTVL.